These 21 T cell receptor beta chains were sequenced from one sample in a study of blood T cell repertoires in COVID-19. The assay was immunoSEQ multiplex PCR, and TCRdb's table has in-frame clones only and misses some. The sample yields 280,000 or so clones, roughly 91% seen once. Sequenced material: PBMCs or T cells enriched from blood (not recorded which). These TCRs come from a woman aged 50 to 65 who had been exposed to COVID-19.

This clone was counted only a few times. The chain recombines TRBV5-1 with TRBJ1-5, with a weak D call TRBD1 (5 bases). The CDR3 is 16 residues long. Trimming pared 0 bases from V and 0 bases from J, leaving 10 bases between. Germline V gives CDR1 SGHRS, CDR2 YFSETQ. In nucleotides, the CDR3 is TGCGCCAGCAGCTTGGAACCAGGGTATAGCAATCAGCCCCAGCATTTT. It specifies CASSLEPGYSNQPQHF.

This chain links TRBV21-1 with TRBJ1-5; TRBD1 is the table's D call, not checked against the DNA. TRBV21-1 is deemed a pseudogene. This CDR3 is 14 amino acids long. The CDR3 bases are TGTGCCAGCAGCAAAAGGAGGGACAGTCAGCCCCAGCATTTT. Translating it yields CASSKRRDSQPQHF.

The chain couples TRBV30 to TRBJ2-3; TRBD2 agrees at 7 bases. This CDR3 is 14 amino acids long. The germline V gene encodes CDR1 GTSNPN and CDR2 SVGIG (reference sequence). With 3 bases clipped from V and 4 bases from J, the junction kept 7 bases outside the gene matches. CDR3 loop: CAWRGGASADTQYF. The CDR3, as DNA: TGTGCCTGGAGGGGAGGGGCTTCGGCAGATACGCAGTATTTT.

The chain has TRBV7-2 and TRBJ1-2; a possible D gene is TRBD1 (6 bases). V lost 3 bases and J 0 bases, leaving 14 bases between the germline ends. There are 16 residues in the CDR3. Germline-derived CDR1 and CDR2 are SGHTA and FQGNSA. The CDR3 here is CASSFDRSNTNYGYTF. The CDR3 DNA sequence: TGTGCCAGCAGCTTTGACAGGAGTAATACTAACTATGGCTACACCTTC.

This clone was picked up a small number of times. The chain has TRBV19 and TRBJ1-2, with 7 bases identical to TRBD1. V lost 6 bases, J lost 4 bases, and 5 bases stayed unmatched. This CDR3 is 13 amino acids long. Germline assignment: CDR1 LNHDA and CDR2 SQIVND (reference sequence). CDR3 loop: CASSWGQSYGYTF. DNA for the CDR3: TGTGCCAGTAGCTGGGGACAGTCCTATGGCTACACCTTC.

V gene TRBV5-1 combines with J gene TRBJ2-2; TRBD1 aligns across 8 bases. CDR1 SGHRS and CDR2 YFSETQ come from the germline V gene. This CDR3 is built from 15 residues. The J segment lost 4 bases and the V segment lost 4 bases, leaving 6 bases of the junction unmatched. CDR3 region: CASSMDRVGTGELFF. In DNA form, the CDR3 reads TGCGCCAGCAGCATGGACAGGGTTGGCACCGGGGAGCTGTTTTTT.

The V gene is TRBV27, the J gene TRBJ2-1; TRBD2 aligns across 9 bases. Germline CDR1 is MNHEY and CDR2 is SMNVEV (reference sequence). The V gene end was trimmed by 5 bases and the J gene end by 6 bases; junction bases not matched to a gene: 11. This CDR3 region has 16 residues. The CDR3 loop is CASSRLGGGAINEQFF. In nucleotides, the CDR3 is TGTGCCAGCAGTAGACTGGGCGGGGGGGCGATCAATGAGCAGTTCTTC.

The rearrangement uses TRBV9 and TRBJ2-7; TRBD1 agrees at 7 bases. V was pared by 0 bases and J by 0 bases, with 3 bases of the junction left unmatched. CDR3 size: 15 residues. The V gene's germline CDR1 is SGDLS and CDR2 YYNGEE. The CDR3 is CASSVAAGGSYEQYF. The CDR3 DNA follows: TGTGCCAGCAGCGTAGCGGCAGGGGGCTCCTACGAGCAGTACTTC.

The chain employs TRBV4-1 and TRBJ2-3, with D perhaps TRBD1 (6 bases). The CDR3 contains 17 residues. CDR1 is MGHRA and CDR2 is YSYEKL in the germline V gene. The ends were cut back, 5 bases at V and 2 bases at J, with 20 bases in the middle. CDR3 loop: CASSKHALGDTTDTQYF. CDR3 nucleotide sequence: TGCGCCAGCAGCAAACATGCCCTGGGGGACACCACAGATACGCAGTATTTT.

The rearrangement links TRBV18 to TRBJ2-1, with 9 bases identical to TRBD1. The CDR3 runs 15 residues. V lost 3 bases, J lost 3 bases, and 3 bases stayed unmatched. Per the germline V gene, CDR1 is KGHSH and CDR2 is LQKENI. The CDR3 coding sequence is TGTGCCAGCTCACCGGGACAGGGCCTCTACAATGAGCAGTTCTTC. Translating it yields CASSPGQGLYNEQFF.

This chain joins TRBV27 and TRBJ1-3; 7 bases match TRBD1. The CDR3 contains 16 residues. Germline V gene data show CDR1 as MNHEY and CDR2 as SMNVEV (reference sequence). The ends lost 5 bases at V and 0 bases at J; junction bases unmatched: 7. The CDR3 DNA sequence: TGTGCCAGCAGTAACCTACAGGGGAGCTCTGGAAACACCATATATTTT. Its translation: CASSNLQGSSGNTIYF.

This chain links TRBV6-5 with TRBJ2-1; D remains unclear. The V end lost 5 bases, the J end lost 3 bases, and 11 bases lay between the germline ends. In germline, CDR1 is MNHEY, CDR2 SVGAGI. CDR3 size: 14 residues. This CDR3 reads CASSPRENYNEQFF. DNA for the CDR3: TGTGCCAGCAGTCCCCGCGAGAACTACAATGAGCAGTTCTTC.

The CDR3 nucleotides read TGTGCCAGCAGCTTGGAGAGTCCGGGGAACTACGAGCAGTACTTC. This sequence encodes CASSLESPGNYEQYF. This chain connects TRBV11-2 to TRBJ2-7; the D gene is possibly TRBD2 (5 bases). The germline V gene has CDR1 SGHAT and CDR2 FQNNGV. Trimming cost V 3 bases and J 3 bases, with 15 bases left between them. This CDR3 region has 15 residues.

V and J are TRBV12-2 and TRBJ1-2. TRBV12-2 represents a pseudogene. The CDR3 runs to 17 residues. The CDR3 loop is CASRLVRGSRQVYGYTF. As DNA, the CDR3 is TGTGCAAGTCGCTTAGTGCGGGGGAGTCGACAGGTCTATGGCTACACCTTC.

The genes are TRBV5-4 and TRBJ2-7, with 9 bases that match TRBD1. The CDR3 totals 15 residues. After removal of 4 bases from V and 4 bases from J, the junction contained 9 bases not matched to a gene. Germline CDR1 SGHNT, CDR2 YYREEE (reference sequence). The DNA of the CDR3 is TGTGCCAGCAGCCTGGGGACAGGGACTACTTACGAGCAGTACTTC. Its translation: CASSLGTGTTYEQYF.

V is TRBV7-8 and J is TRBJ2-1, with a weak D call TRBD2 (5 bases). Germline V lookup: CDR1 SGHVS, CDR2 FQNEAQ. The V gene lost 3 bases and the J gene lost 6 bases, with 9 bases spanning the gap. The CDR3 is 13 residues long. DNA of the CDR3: TGTGCCAGCAGCTTTGGGAGAAGCAATGAGCAGTTCTTC. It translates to CASSFGRSNEQFF. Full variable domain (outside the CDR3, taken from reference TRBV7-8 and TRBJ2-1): GAGVSQSPRYKVAKRGQDVALRCDPISGHVSLFWYQQALGQGPEFLTYFQNEAQLDKSGLPSDRFFAERPEGSVSTLKIQRTQQEDSAVYLCASSFGRSNEQFFGPGTRLTVL.

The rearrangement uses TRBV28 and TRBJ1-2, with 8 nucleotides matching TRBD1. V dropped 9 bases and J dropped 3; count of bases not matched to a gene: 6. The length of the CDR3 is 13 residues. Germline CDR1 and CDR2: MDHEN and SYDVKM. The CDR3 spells CASTGGADYGYTF. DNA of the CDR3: TGTGCCAGTACAGGGGGTGCCGACTATGGCTACACCTTC.

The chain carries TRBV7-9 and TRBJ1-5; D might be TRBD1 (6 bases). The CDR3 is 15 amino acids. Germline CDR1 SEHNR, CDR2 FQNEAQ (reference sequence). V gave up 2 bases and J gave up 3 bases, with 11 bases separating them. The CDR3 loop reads CASSLWSGANQPQHF. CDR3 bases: TGTGCCAGCAGCTTATGGTCAGGGGCCAATCAGCCCCAGCATTTT.

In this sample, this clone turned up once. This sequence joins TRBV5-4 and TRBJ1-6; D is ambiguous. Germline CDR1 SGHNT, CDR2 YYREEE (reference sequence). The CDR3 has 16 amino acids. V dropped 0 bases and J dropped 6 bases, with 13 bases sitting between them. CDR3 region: CASSLGPFLINSPLHF. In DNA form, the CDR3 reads TGTGCCAGCAGCTTGGGGCCTTTTCTCATTAATTCACCCCTCCACTTT. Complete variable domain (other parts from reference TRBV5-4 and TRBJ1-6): ETGVTQSPTHLIKTRGQQVTLRCSSQSGHNTVSWYQQALGQGPQFIFQYYREEENGRGNFPPRFSGLQFPNYSSELNVNALELDDSALYLCASSLGPFLINSPLHFGNGTRLTVT.

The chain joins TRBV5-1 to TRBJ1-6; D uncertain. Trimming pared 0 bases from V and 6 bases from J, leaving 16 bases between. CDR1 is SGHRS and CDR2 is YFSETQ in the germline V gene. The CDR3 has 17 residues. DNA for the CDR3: TGCGCCAGCAGCTTGGGGGCCACCCGGGAGGGTAATTCACCCCTCCACTTT. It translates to CASSLGATREGNSPLHF.

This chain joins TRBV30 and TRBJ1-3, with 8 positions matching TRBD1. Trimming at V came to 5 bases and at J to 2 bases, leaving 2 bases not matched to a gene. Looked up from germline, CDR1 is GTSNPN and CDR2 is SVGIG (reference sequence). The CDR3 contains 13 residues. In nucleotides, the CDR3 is TGTGCCTGGGCGGACAGGGCTGGAAACACCATATATTTT. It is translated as CAWADRAGNTIYF.